These T cell receptor beta chains were read from a single sample in a study of post-analysis software for immune sequencing data. TCRdb processed the PCR reads anew with MiXCR; each CDR3 protein has one entry. Found here are more than 500,000 distinct CDR3 sequences, around 34% of them singletons; the top ten hold around 6.1%. The specimen sequenced was blood. These receptors originate from a girl aged 2-17 years with multiple sclerosis. The CDR3 runs from the conserved cysteine through the conserved F or W. The order of the fields is V gene, D gene, J gene, clone size, CDR3 DNA, CDR3 protein. D genes are given only for firm matches. Clone sizes are given selectively: once, few, many, or a class where the clone is expanded.

>TRBV6-5|TRBD1|TRBJ2-1|NA
TGTGCCAGCACCCAGACAGGGGGCGATGAGCAGTTCTTC
CASTQTGGDEQFF
>TRBV6-6|NA|TRBJ2-1|NA
TGTGCCAGCAGTTACTCGACCTTCGACAACAATGAGCAGTTCTTC
CASSYSTFDNNEQFF
>TRBV29-1|NA|TRBJ1-2|few
TGCAGCGTTGAGAGGGATGCCTCCTGGGAGGGCTACACCTTC
CSVERDASWEGYTF
>TRBV10-3|TRBD2|TRBJ2-3|few
TGTGCCATCGCGACTAGCGGGAAGAGCACAGATACGCAGTATTTT
CAIATSGKSTDTQYF
>TRBV6-5|NA|TRBJ1-2|few
TGTGCCAGCAGTCGGCAGTCTCAGGTTAACTATGGCTACACCTTC
CASSRQSQVNYGYTF
>TRBV6-2/TRBV6-3|NA|TRBJ1-2|NA
TGTGCCAGCAGCCTAGGGTCTACTTGGGGCTACACCTTC
CASSLGSTWGYTF
>TRBV20-1|NA|TRBJ2-7|NA
TGCAGTGCTAGAGAAGGACCGGGACTGGTCTCCTACGAGCAGTACTTC
CSAREGPGLVSYEQYF
>TRBV6-1|TRBD2|TRBJ2-3|NA
TGTGCCAGCAGCCTGGGACTAGCGGGGGTCGACTCCCGCACAGATACGCAGTATTTT
CASSLGLAGVDSRTDTQYF
>TRBV25-1|NA|TRBJ2-7|NA
TGTGCCAGCAGTGATTCTACCTGGCAGGGGACCTGCGAGCAGTACTTC
CASSDSTWQGTCEQYF
>TRBV2|TRBD2|TRBJ2-1|NA
TGTGCCAGCACGCGAAGACTAGCGGGGGACAATGAGCAGTTCTTC
CASTRRLAGDNEQFF
>TRBV18|NA|TRBJ2-7|NA
TGTGCCAGCTCACCCGGCGGGACGCCAAGCTCCTACGAGCAGTACTTC
CASSPGGTPSSYEQYF
>TRBV20-1|TRBD2|TRBJ2-1|NA
TGCAGTGCTATCCTCACCTTAGCGGGGGAGACCAAAAATGAGCAGTTCTTC
CSAILTLAGETKNEQFF
>TRBV28|NA|TRBJ1-1|NA
TGTGCCAGCAGTTTATCGCCCGGCACGAACACTGAAGCTTTCTTT
CASSLSPGTNTEAFF
>TRBV5-1|NA|TRBJ2-3|few
TGCGCCAGCAGCTTGGAGAGAGGGGACGTAAATACGCAGTATTTT
CASSLERGDVNTQYF